The sequence of this T cell receptor beta chain was determined in a study of shared clonotypes between healthy human individuals. Study-wide results and caveats: Lower generation probabilities were found for non-shared clonotypes than for those shared by all four donors.

Donors, healthy HIV-negative adults, lacked recent acute infections or vaccinations. Trimming took 4 bases from V and 3 from J; bases not matched to a gene: 2. Germline assignment: CDR1 MNHNS and CDR2 SASEGT. This CDR3 spans 15 amino acids. This clone was counted once. Its antigen is currently unknown. Repertoires were generated with immunoSEQ multiplex PCR, while TCRdb's copy carries only in-frame clones and drops some. This sample has approximately 2,000,000 clones, with 80% to 95% found just once. The sequence was collected from a young man in good health. Some clones in this sample may be carry-over from other donors' samples. This chain links TRBV6-1 with TRBJ2-7; TRBD2 matches 14 bases. Material: naive CD4+ T cells from PBMCs. Subset defined: CD45RA+ positively selected. CDR3 in amino acids: CASSGGTSGSYEQYF. CDR3 nucleotides: TGTGCCAGCAGTGGCGGGACTAGCGGGAGCTACGAGCAGTACTTC.